This TCR beta chain stems from a study of blood T cell repertoires in COVID-19. Study overall: Samples representing acute and convalescent COVID-19 were sourced from the United States, Italy and Spain.

Germline loops: CDR1 LGHNA, CDR2 YSLEER. This CDR3 region has 13 residues. The trim removed 3 bases at V and 8 bases at J, leaving 4 bases unmatched. In the original analysis: Reference gene primers were amplified, and this amplification served to estimate nucleated cell counts. Here immunoSEQ multiplex PCR was the method, and the copy in TCRdb shows in-frame clones only, minus some. V and J calls and clone size are those listed in that table; D and trimming were worked out from the DNA. Of 450,000 to 500,000 clones in the sample, 80% to 90% are singletons; the top ten hold approximately 3%. This chain links TRBV4-3 with TRBJ2-4; 7 bases fit TRBD1. The receptor's source is a human donor in a cohort sampled during active COVID-19. Sequenced sample: peripheral blood. CDR3 loop: CASSQQGGDIQYF. CDR3 coding DNA: TGCGCCAGCAGCCAGCAAGGGGGCGACATTCAGTACTTC.